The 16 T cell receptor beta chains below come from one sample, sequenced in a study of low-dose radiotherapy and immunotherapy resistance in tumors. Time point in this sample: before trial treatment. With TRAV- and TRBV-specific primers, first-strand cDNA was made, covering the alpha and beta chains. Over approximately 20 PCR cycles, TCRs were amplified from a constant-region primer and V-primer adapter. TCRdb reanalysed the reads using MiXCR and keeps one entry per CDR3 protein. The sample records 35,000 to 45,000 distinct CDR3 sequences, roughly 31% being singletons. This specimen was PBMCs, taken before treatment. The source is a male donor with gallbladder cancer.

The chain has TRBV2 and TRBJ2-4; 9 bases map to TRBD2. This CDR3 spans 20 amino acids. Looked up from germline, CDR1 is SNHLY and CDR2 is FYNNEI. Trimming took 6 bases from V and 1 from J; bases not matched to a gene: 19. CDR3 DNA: TGTGCCAGCAGGGGATTCAGCGGGGGGCCGGCGTTGATTGCCAAAAACATTCAGTACTTC. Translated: CASRGFSGGPALIAKNIQYF.

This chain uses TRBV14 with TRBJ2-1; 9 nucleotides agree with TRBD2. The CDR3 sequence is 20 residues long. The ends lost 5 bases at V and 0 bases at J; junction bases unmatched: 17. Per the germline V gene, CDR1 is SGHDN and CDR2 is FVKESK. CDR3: CASSYQRGASPLSSYNEQFF. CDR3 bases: TGTGCCAGCAGCTACCAGCGGGGGGCCTCCCCCTTAAGCTCCTACAATGAGCAGTTCTTC. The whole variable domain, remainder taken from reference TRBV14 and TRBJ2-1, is EAGVTQFPSHSVIEKGQTVTLRCDPISGHDNLYWYRRVMGKEIKFLLHFVKESKQDESGMPNNRFLAERTGGTYSTLKVQPAELEDSGVYFCASSYQRGASPLSSYNEQFFGPGTRLTVL.

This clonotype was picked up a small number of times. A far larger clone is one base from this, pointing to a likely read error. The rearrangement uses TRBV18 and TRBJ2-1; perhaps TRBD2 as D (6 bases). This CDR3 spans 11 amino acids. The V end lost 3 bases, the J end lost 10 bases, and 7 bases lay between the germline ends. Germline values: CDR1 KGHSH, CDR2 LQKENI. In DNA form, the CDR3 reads TGTGCCAGCTCACCGGACTACGAGCAGTTCTTC. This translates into CASSPDYEQFF.

DNA for the CDR3: TGTGCCACCAGTGATAGACTAGCGGGCGGGGAGACCCAGTACTTC. Amino acids: CATSDRLAGGETQYF. The chain recombines TRBV24-1 with TRBJ2-5; TRBD2 matches 10 bases. V lost 3 bases to trimming and J lost 5 bases; unmatched junction nucleotides: 5. CDR3 length: 15 residues. In germline, CDR1 is KGHDR, CDR2 SFDVKD.

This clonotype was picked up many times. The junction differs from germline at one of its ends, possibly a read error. Here the CDR3 reads CASSLGSERAEF. The CDR3 DNA sequence: TGTGCCAGCAGCTTAGGATCCGAGCGGGCCGAGTTC. This sequence joins TRBV7-2 and TRBJ2-1, with a possible D match to TRBD2 (6 bases). The CDR3 length is 12 residues. The V gene's germline CDR1 is SGHTA and CDR2 FQGNSA.

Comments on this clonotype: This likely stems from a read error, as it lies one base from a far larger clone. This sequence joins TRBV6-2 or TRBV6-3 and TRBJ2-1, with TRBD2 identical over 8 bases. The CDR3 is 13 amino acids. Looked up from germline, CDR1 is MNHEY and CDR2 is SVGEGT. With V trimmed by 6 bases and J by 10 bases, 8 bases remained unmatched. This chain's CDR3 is CASSPGTRGEQFF. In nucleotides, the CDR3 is TGTGCCAGCAGCCCCGGGACTAGGGGCGAGCAGTTCTTC.

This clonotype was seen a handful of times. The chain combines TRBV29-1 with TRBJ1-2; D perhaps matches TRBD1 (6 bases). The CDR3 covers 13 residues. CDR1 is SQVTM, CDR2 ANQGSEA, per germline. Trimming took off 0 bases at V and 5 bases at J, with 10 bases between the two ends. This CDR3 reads CSVEDRGAYGYTF. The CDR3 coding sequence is TGCAGCGTTGAAGATCGGGGGGCGTATGGCTACACCTTC. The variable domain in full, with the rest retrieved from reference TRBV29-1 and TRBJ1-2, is SAVISQKPSRDICQRGTSLTIQCQVDSQVTMMFWYRQQPGQSLTLIATANQGSEATYESGFVIDKFPISRPNLTFSTLTVSNMSPEDSSIYLCSVEDRGAYGYTFGSGTRLTVV.

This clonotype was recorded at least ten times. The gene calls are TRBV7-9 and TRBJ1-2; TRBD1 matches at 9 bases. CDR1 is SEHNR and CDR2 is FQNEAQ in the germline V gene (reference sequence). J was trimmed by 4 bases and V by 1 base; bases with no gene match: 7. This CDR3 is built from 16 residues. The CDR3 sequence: CASSLGVQGASYGYTF. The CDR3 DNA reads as TGTGCCAGCAGCTTAGGGGTACAGGGGGCCTCCTATGGCTACACCTTC.

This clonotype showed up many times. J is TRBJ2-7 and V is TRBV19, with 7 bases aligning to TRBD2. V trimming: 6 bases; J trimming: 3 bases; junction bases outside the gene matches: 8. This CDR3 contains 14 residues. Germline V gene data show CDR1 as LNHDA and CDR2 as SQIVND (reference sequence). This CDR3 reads CASRILAGSYEQYF. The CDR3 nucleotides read TGTGCCAGTAGGATCTTAGCGGGCAGCTACGAGCAGTACTTC.

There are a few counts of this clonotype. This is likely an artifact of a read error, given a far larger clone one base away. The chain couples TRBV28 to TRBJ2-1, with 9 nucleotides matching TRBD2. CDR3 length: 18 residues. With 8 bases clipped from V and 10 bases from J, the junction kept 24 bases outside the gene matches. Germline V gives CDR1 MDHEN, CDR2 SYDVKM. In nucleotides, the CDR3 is TGTGCCAGCCCTCCTGGCGGGGGGCAAAGCGGGAGGACCTACGAGCAGTTCTTC. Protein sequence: CASPPGGGQSGRTYEQFF.

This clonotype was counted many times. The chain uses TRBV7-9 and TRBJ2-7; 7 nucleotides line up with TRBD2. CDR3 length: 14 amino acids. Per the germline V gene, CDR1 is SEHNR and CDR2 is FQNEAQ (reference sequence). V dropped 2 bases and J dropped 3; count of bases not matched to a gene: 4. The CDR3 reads CASSLRGGSYEQYF. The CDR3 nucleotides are TGTGCCAGCAGCTTAAGGGGAGGGAGCTACGAGCAGTACTTC.

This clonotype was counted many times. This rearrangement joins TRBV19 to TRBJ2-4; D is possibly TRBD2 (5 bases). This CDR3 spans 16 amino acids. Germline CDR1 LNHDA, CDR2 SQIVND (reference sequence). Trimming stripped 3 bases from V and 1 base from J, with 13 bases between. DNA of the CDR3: TGTGCCAGTAGTATCGGGGAACTTATCGCCAAAAACATTCAGTACTTC. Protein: CASSIGELIAKNIQYF. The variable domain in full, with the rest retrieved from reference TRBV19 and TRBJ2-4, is DGGITQSPKYLFRKEGQNVTLSCEQNLNHDAMYWYRQDPGQGLRLIYYSQIVNDFQKGDIAEGYSVSREKKESFPLTVTSAQKNPTAFYLCASSIGELIAKNIQYFGAGTRLSVL.

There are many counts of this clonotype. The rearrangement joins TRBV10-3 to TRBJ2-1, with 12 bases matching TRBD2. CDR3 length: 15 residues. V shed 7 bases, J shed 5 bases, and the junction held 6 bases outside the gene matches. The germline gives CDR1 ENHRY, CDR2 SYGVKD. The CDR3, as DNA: TGTGCCATCACCGCGGGACTAGCGGGTAACAATGAGCAGTTCTTC. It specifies CAITAGLAGNNEQFF.

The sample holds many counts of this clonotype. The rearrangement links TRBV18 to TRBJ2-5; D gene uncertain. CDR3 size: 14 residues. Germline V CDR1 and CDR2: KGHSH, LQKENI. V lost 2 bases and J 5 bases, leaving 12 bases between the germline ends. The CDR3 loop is CASSPETTRETQYF. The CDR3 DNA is TGTGCCAGCTCACCAGAGACCACAAGGGAGACCCAGTACTTC.

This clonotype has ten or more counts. CDR3 residues: CATSRDMGEQFF. CDR3 DNA sequence: TGTGCCACCAGCAGAGATATGGGGGAGCAGTTCTTC. The V call is TRBV15, the J call TRBJ2-1; no definite D call. The length of the CDR3 is 12 residues. V gave up 0 bases and J gave up 10 bases, with 7 bases separating them. Per the germline V gene, CDR1 is LNHNV and CDR2 is YYDKDF (reference sequence). Variable domain in full (rest from reference TRBV15 and TRBJ2-1): DAMVIQNPRYQVTQFGKPVTLSCSQTLNHNVMYWYQQKSSQAPKLLFHYYDKDFNNEADTPDNFQSRRPNTSFCFLDIRSPGLGDTAMYLCATSRDMGEQFFGPGTRLTVL.

The CDR3: CASSSPGRSSYEQYF. CDR3 DNA: TGTGCCAGCAGTTCCCCGGGGCGGAGCTCCTACGAGCAGTACTTC. The J gene is TRBJ2-7, the V gene TRBV28; either TRBD1 or TRBD2 may fit D (5 bases each). Germline values: CDR1 MDHEN, CDR2 SYDVKM. The CDR3 length is 15 residues. V was shortened by 4 bases and J by 0 bases, with 13 bases between the two germline ends. Combining the CDR3 with reference TRBV28 and TRBJ2-7 gives the whole variable domain DVKVTQSSRYLVKRTGEKVFLECVQDMDHENMFWYRQDPGLGLRLIYFSYDVKMKEKGDIPEGYSVSREKKERFSLILESASTNQTSMYLCASSSPGRSSYEQYFGPGTRLTVT.